The 2 T cell receptor beta chains below all came from one sample that was sequenced in a study of shared clonotypes between healthy human individuals. The assay was immunoSEQ multiplex PCR, and TCRdb's table has in-frame clones only and misses some. The sample contains some 1 million clones, 75% of which appear only once. Sequenced material: memory CD4+ T cells sorted from blood. Subset indicated: CD45RA-negative fraction. All receptors derive from a man aged 18-30 years in good health.

This clone has only a few counts. The chain has TRBV2 and TRBJ2-7; D unresolved. CDR1 and CDR2 (germline): SNHLY, FYNNEI. V lost 1 base to trimming and J lost 1 base, with 8 bases between them. CDR3 size: 14 residues. The DNA of the CDR3 is TGTGCCAGCAGTGAAGTTACGTATTCCTACGAGCAGTACTTC. This sequence encodes CASSEVTYSYEQYF.

The chain couples TRBV18 to TRBJ1-1; TRBD1 might be the D (6 bases). With 5 bases removed from V and 1 base from J, the gap between germline ends came to 14 bases. The CDR3 covers 15 residues. In germline, CDR1 is KGHSH, CDR2 LQKENI. For the CDR3, the DNA is TGTGCCAGCTCATCCCAAACAGGGAGGAACACTGAAGCTTTCTTT. Its protein product is CASSSQTGRNTEAFF.